The sequence of this TCR beta chain was determined in a study of response to subunit inactivated influenza vaccine. Germline CDR1 and CDR2: LNHDA and SQIVND (reference sequence). The CDR3 runs to 14 residues. Trimming stripped 4 bases from V and 5 bases from J, with 11 bases between. TCRdb redid the calling of the RT-PCR reads with MiXCR, one entry per CDR3 protein. The table has about 540,000 distinct CDR3 sequences, less than 25% seen once. Separately, the same data were catalogued under a study of T cells expressing NK-cell markers. From that report: It was by 5'RACE template switching with UMIs that TCR beta cDNA was made. Seven sequenced donors out of eight were HCMV-seropositive, one seronegative. The contribution of dominant NKG2C+ clonotypes to CD8+ T cells in five to seven donors was roughly 1.0-7.5%. There were a handful of donors in whom these clonotypes also led the CD3+CD56-NKG2C+ fraction.

This clonotype originated in a man between 45 and 60 years old who received an inactivated influenza vaccine. Sequencing was performed on CD4+ T cells sorted from PBMCs, taken 12 days after vaccination. The chain is built from TRBV19 and TRBJ2-2, with a possible D match to TRBD2 (6 bases). CDR3 sequence: CASSREVVTGELFF. The CDR3 DNA follows: TGTGCCAGTAGTAGGGAGGTGGTGACCGGGGAGCTGTTTTTT.